This T cell receptor (beta chain) was identified during a study of blood T cell repertoires in COVID-19. Study as a whole: The recovered donors of Cohort 3 showed two negative PCRs, clearance, or symptom resolution. Nucleic acid was either cDNA or gDNA, and it came from T cells, B-cell-depleted T cells, or PBMCs. The United States, Italy and Spain were the sources of the acute and convalescent COVID-19 samples.

Grouping used clinical history reported by participants in a survey and questionnaire. This table comes from immunoSEQ multiplex PCR, and its TCRdb copy is limited to in-frame clones, with some not included. The sample carries about 280,000 clones, more than 75% recorded once. With 5 bases clipped from V and 4 bases from J, the junction kept 8 bases outside the gene matches. Germline loops: CDR1 SGHTA, CDR2 FQGNSA. The CDR3 sequence is 15 residues long. The clonotype originates from a woman aged 55 to 70 in a cohort exposed to, infected with or recovered from COVID-19 (not recorded which). The chain joins TRBV7-2 to TRBJ2-5; 9 bases are a match to TRBD1. Sequenced input: PBMCs or T cells enriched from blood (not recorded which). DNA for the CDR3: TGTGCCAGCAGCCTCGTAGGGACAGGGATAGAGACCCAGTACTTC. Translation: CASSLVGTGIETQYF.